This T cell receptor beta chain emerged from a study of T cells after yellow fever vaccination. TCRdb itself ran the 5' RACE reads through MiXCR, one entry per CDR3 protein. Of 500,000 to 650,000 distinct CDR3 sequences in the sample, 9% to 15% were seen once. The CDR3 covers 14 residues. V trimming: 3 bases; J trimming: 12 bases; junction bases outside the gene matches: 15. The germline V gene has CDR1 SGHKS and CDR2 YYEKEE (reference sequence). Concerning this clonotype itself: Antigen specificity is unknown.

Notes on the study in general: Few clonotypes appeared in both CD4 and CD8 compartments.

The sequenced sample was PBMCs, obtained on the day of the yellow fever booster vaccination. The TCR was taken from a man aged 25 to 45 who received the YFV17D yellow fever vaccine. The chain couples TRBV5-5 to TRBJ2-7, with 7 bases matching TRBD2. The CDR3 reads CASSWEGSGGLVYF. The DNA for the CDR3 is TGTGCCAGCAGCTGGGAGGGATCTGGCGGCCTAGTGTACTTC.